This entry lists 24 T cell receptor beta chains sequenced from one sample in a study of shared clonotypes between healthy human individuals. The naive CD8 subset, CD45RO-negative cells positively selected for CCR7, excluded terminally differentiated effector memory CD45RA+ cells. Using immunoSEQ multiplex PCR, the repertoire was profiled, and TCRdb retains in-frame clones only, with some absent. The sample yields around 1.9 million clones, 90% to 95% seen once. The sample comprised naive CD8+ T cells from PBMCs. These receptors were obtained from a man aged 18 to 35 in good health. Some clones in this sample may be carry-over from other donors' samples.

The chain uses TRBV6-1 and TRBJ2-7; D is uncertain. Trimming cost V 3 bases and J 2 bases, with 20 bases left between them. Germline V gene sequence: CDR1 MNHNS, CDR2 SASEGT. The CDR3 totals 17 residues. CDR3 region: CASSDPASSYKAYEQYF. The CDR3 bases are TGTGCCAGCAGTGACCCTGCCAGCTCCTATAAAGCCTACGAGCAGTACTTC.

A single count supports this clone. The rearrangement links TRBV6-1 to TRBJ2-7; possible D gene TRBD2, 6 bases. The CDR3 runs to 15 residues. The V end was cut by 6 bases, the J end by 1 base, with 16 bases between. Germline assignment: CDR1 MNHNS and CDR2 SASEGT. CDR3 region: CASSAGYFESYEQYF. CDR3 nucleotides: TGTGCCAGCAGCGCGGGATATTTCGAATCCTACGAGCAGTACTTC.

The V call is TRBV28, the J call TRBJ1-2; D is unclear. V lost 3 bases and J lost 4, with 12 bases in between. CDR1 and CDR2 from the germline V gene are MDHEN and SYDVKM. The CDR3 loop spans 14 amino acids. The DNA of the CDR3 is TGTGCCAGCAGTTTGGGCAGATCGTCCTATGGCTACACCTTC. Protein sequence: CASSLGRSSYGYTF.

J is TRBJ2-7 and V is TRBV9, with 8 bases that match TRBD2. Germline V gene lookup returns CDR1 SGDLS and CDR2 YYNGEE. The V gene end was trimmed by 4 bases and the J gene end by 0 bases; junction bases not matched to a gene: 6. The CDR3 contains 15 residues. CDR3 loop: CASSIGSGISYEQYF. Written as DNA, the CDR3 is TGTGCCAGCAGCATAGGTAGCGGGATCTCCTACGAGCAGTACTTC.

This clone was observed once. J is TRBJ2-4 and V is TRBV28; D is uncertain. The length of the CDR3 is 14 residues. V was pared by 5 bases and J by 0 bases, with 8 bases between. Germline CDR1 MDHEN, CDR2 SYDVKM. The CDR3 DNA is TGTGCCAGCAGTGGCCTGGCAGCCAAAAACATTCAGTACTTC. This translates into CASSGLAAKNIQYF.

The genes are TRBV5-4 and TRBJ1-2; 7 bases are shared with TRBD1. J lost 5 bases, V lost 4 bases, and 5 bases had no gene match. The CDR3 spans 13 residues. The V gene's germline CDR1 is SGHNT and CDR2 YYREEE (reference sequence). The CDR3 sequence is CASSAETGYGYTF. The CDR3 nucleotides are TGTGCCAGCAGCGCCGAGACAGGGTATGGCTACACCTTC.

Of note for this clone: Other DNA sequences in this specimen translate into the identical CDR3. The chain uses TRBV29-1 and TRBJ1-2; D might be TRBD1 (6 bases). Germline assignment: CDR1 SQVTM and CDR2 ANQGSEA. The CDR3 has 11 residues. Trimming shortened V by 7 bases and J by 1 base, and 7 bases separated the two germline ends. CDR3 DNA: TGCAGCGCGGACAGTAACTATGGCTACACCTTC. Its translation is CSADSNYGYTF. The full variable domain, completed using reference TRBV29-1 and TRBJ1-2, is SAVISQKPSRDICQRGTSLTIQCQVDSQVTMMFWYRQQPGQSLTLIATANQGSEATYESGFVIDKFPISRPNLTFSTLTVSNMSPEDSSIYLCSADSNYGYTFGSGTRLTVV.

The chain is built from TRBV11-3 and TRBJ2-1, with a possible D match to TRBD1 (6 bases). In germline, CDR1 is SGHNT, CDR2 YENEEA. There are 12 residues in the CDR3. V lost 5 bases to trimming and J lost 8 bases, with 10 bases between them. CDR3: CASSLRGYEQFF. The CDR3 bases are TGTGCCAGCAGCCTCAGGGGCTATGAGCAGTTCTTC.

The V and J genes are TRBV2 and TRBJ2-1; D possibly matches TRBD1 or TRBD2 (5 bases each). Per the germline V gene, CDR1 is SNHLY and CDR2 is FYNNEI. The CDR3 totals 16 residues. V lost 6 bases, J lost 9 bases, and 24 bases lay in between. The CDR3 coding sequence is TGTGCCAGCAGGACGCGCGAGGGGCCAAGCCGGGGTGAGCAGTTCTTC. The encoded protein is CASRTREGPSRGEQFF.

With respect to this clone: The same CDR3 can be traced to other DNA sequences in this sample. The chain employs TRBV9 and TRBJ2-3, with D unclear. This CDR3 contains 15 residues. Between the trimmed V and J ends, which lost 0 bases and 2 bases, there was a span of 10 bases. In germline, CDR1 is SGDLS, CDR2 YYNGEE. CDR3 DNA: TGTGCCAGCAGCGTAGGTACTATCTTCACAGATACGCAGTATTTT. Translation gives CASSVGTIFTDTQYF.

This sequence joins TRBV6-6 and TRBJ2-5; a possible D gene is TRBD1 (5 bases). V was shortened by 9 bases and J by 5 bases, with 16 bases between the two germline ends. The CDR3 contains 13 residues. Looked up from germline, CDR1 is MNHNY and CDR2 is SVGAGI (reference sequence). The CDR3 region has the DNA TGTGCCAGTGCCCAGGGTCTGGGGGAGACCCAGTACTTC. Its protein product is CASAQGLGETQYF.

The chain carries TRBV9 and TRBJ1-2; possible D gene TRBD1, 5 bases. The CDR3 has 16 amino acids. Germline-derived CDR1 and CDR2 are SGDLS and YYNGEE. The V end was cut by 3 bases, the J end by 5 bases, with 20 bases between. The CDR3 is CASSGTGTKLPYGYTF. CDR3 nucleotide sequence: TGTGCCAGCAGCGGGACCGGGACTAAGTTGCCATATGGCTACACCTTC.

The V call is TRBV5-5, the J call TRBJ2-6, with 7 bases matching TRBD2. The CDR3 contains 17 residues. The J segment lost 4 bases and the V segment lost 4 bases, leaving 11 bases of the junction unmatched. The germline gives CDR1 SGHKS, CDR2 YYEKEE (reference sequence). Here the CDR3 reads CASSLGWRGSGANVLTF. The CDR3, as DNA: TGTGCCAGCAGCCTTGGTTGGCGGGGGTCAGGGGCCAACGTCCTGACTTTC.

The gene calls are TRBV5-1 and TRBJ2-3; 8 bases are a match to TRBD1. After removal of 3 bases from V and 1 base from J, the junction contained 7 bases not matched to a gene. Germline lookup yields CDR1 SGHRS and CDR2 YFSETQ. The CDR3 is 16 residues long. The CDR3 DNA is TGCGCCAGCAGCTGGAGACAGGGGTCGGGCACAGATACGCAGTATTTT. This encodes CASSWRQGSGTDTQYF.

A word on this clone: The sample holds other DNA sequences that translate to the same CDR3. The chain combines TRBV7-9 with TRBJ1-1; D unclear. The CDR3 totals 13 residues. Germline V lookup: CDR1 SEHNR, CDR2 FQNEAQ (reference sequence). V was shortened by 3 bases and J by 2 bases, with 7 bases between the two germline ends. CDR3 sequence reads: CASSFVGNTEAFF. CDR3 in DNA: TGTGCCAGCAGCTTCGTCGGTAACACTGAAGCTTTCTTT. Combining the CDR3 with reference TRBV7-9 and TRBJ1-1 gives the whole variable domain DTGVSQNPRHKITKRGQNVTFRCDPISEHNRLYWYRQTLGQGPEFLTYFQNEAQLEKSRLLSDRFSAERPKGSFSTLEIQRTEQGDSAMYLCASSFVGNTEAFFGQGTRLTVV.

The rearrangement joins TRBV9 to TRBJ2-5; 13 nucleotides line up with TRBD2. Germline V gene data show CDR1 as SGDLS and CDR2 as YYNGEE. Trimming cost V 4 bases and J 6 bases; bases outside gene matches: 9. CDR3 length: 16 amino acids. In DNA form, the CDR3 reads TGTGCCAGCAGCCCCCGTTTGACTAGCGGGGGGAAGACCCAGTACTTC. Amino acids: CASSPRLTSGGKTQYF.

V usage is TRBV9 and J usage is TRBJ1-2; D is ambiguous. The length of the CDR3 is 14 residues. The ends were cut back, 4 bases at V and 8 bases at J, with 18 bases in the middle. From germline, CDR1 is SGDLS and CDR2 YYNGEE. The CDR3 region has the DNA TGTGCCAGCAGCCCGATCATGGGGTCAGGCGGCTACACCTTC. Translated: CASSPIMGSGGYTF.

The chain recombines TRBV4-3 with TRBJ2-7, with 10 bases lining up with TRBD1. V trimming: 4 bases; J trimming: 5 bases; junction bases outside the gene matches: 5. This CDR3 has 14 amino acids. From germline, CDR1 is LGHNA and CDR2 YSLEER. CDR3 region: CASSPGTGADEQYF. The CDR3, as DNA: TGCGCCAGCAGCCCCGGGACAGGGGCCGACGAGCAGTACTTC.

The V gene is TRBV6-6, the J gene TRBJ1-5; 8 bases line up with TRBD1. J lost 5 bases, V lost 1 base, and 4 bases had no gene match. Looked up from germline, CDR1 is MNHNY and CDR2 is SVGAGI (reference sequence). The CDR3 sequence is 15 residues long. The CDR3 DNA is TGTGCCAGCAGTTACTATATGACAGGGGATCAGCCCCAGCATTTT. Protein sequence: CASSYYMTGDQPQHF.

The V and J genes are TRBV7-8 and TRBJ2-3, with D perhaps matching TRBD1 or TRBD2 (6 bases each). Trimming pared 5 bases from V and 0 bases from J, leaving 12 bases between. This CDR3 region has 15 residues. Germline values: CDR1 SGHVS, CDR2 FQNEAQ. The CDR3 protein is CASSRGRTSTDTQYF. In nucleotides, the CDR3 is TGTGCCAGCAGCAGGGGGAGGACGAGCACAGATACGCAGTATTTT.

A word on this clone: This specimen includes other DNA sequences encoding the same CDR3. The V call is TRBV7-9, the J call TRBJ2-7; D is unclear. V lost 5 bases and J lost 1, with 9 bases in between. CDR3 length: 13 residues. Per germline, CDR1 SEHNR and CDR2 FQNEAQ (reference sequence). This CDR3 reads CASSPPLSYEQYF. In DNA, the CDR3 is TGTGCCAGCAGCCCCCCACTTTCCTACGAGCAGTACTTC.

As for this clone: This sample also contains other DNA sequences that code for the same CDR3. V is TRBV7-9 and J is TRBJ1-1, with TRBD1 matching 8 bases. CDR3 length: 15 amino acids. Trimming cost V 1 base and J 3 bases; bases outside gene matches: 4. Germline-derived CDR1 and CDR2 are SEHNR and FQNEAQ (reference sequence). CDR3 in amino acids: CASSLGTGLDTEAFF. The CDR3 coding sequence is TGTGCCAGCAGCTTAGGGACAGGGTTGGACACTGAAGCTTTCTTT.

This chain joins TRBV29-1 and TRBJ2-1, with 7 positions matching TRBD2. The CDR3 loop spans 14 amino acids. CDR1 is SQVTM, CDR2 ANQGSEA, per germline. V lost 2 bases and J lost 4; bases outside the gene matches: 5. Written as DNA, the CDR3 is TGCAGCGTTGAACGGGAGGAAGCGTACAATGAGCAGTTCTTC. It yields the protein CSVEREEAYNEQFF.

The rearrangement uses TRBV5-6 and TRBJ2-1, with D perhaps TRBD2 (6 bases). The CDR3 is made up of 16 amino acids. The V and J ends lost 5 bases and 0 bases respectively, with 15 bases between them. Germline-derived CDR1 and CDR2 are SGHDT and YYEEEE. The CDR3 coding sequence is TGTGCCAGCAGTCCCAGCGGGCTGAGCTCCTACAATGAGCAGTTCTTC. It codes for CASSPSGLSSYNEQFF.